Below, one T cell receptor (beta chain) is given with its context. Original handling: For nucleated cells, counts were estimated from reference gene primer amplification. The method was immunoSEQ multiplex PCR; TCRdb's version includes in-frame clones alone and lacks a portion of them. V and J calls and clone size are those listed in that table; D and trimming were worked out from the DNA. The sample holds approximately 150,000 clones, roughly 79% seen once. This sample is drawn from a study of blood T cell repertoires in COVID-19. The wider study: The United States, Italy and Spain supplied acute and convalescent COVID-19 samples. T cells, B-cell-depleted T cells, or PBMCs supplied cDNA or gDNA.

This CDR3 region has 14 residues. Germline lookup yields CDR1 DFQATT and CDR2 SNEGSKA (reference sequence). V was pared by 3 bases and J by 7 bases, with 10 bases of the junction left unmatched. The sequence was collected from an older woman with acute or convalescent COVID-19. The chain carries TRBV20-1 and TRBJ1-2, with TRBD1 matching over 8 bases. Specimen: peripheral blood. CDR3 sequence (DNA): TGCAGTGCTAGTGGGGATGCAGGGGGCGGTGGCTACACCTTC. The encoded protein is CSASGDAGGGGYTF.